This TCR beta chain was observed in a study of cytomegalovirus exposure and HLA in healthy donors. The study, taken as a whole, reports: Listed as cytomegalovirus-associated were 150 to 200 TCR beta chains. Most of the TCR beta V segments (in an earlier analysis) were productive either about 87% or about 30% of the time.

The germline V gene encodes CDR1 MDHEN and CDR2 SYDVKM. The length of the CDR3 is 16 residues. Trimming cost V 5 bases and J 3 bases; bases outside gene matches: 12. While unrecorded immune exposures were likely, the donors were nominally healthy when sampled. Use of 60 Vbeta and 13 Jbeta primers characterized the PCR. Repertoires were generated with immunoSEQ multiplex PCR, while TCRdb's copy carries only in-frame clones and drops some. Altogether about 250,000 clones are present, 75% to 90% being singletons, with the ten largest covering approximately 0.3%. To note about this clone: The antigen remains undetermined.

This TCR was sampled from a girl aged 2 to 9 in good health and CMV-seronegative. The sequenced sample consisted of PBMCs. The rearrangement uses TRBV28 and TRBJ2-7, with 8 bases matching TRBD1. The CDR3 DNA follows: TGTGCCAGCAGTGCCGTACCGGGACAGGTGGGCTACGAGCAGTACTTC. Translation gives CASSAVPGQVGYEQYF.